The 5 T cell receptor beta chains in this list originate from one sample, sequenced in a study of post-analysis software for immune sequencing data. Study-level points and caveats: TRBV5-6, TRBV5-1 and TRBV20-1 were among five TRBV segments more frequent in patients than controls.

For these TCRs, the target antigens are not known. The authors incorporated unique molecular identifiers into the TCR beta cDNA libraries. TCRdb called the PCR reads again in MiXCR, with one record for every CDR3 protein. The sample consists of roughly 650,000 distinct CDR3 sequences, 59% of them appearing once. Sequenced input: blood. These receptors came from a girl between 2 and 10 years old with multiple sclerosis.

CDR3 in amino acids: CSASPTSGYNEQFF. CDR3 nucleotides: TGCAGTGCTAGTCCCACTAGCGGTTACAATGAGCAGTTCTTC. This chain joins TRBV20-1 and TRBJ2-1; 8 bases fit TRBD2. In germline, CDR1 is DFQATT, CDR2 SNEGSKA (reference sequence). The ends lost 3 bases at V and 4 bases at J; junction bases unmatched: 5. The CDR3 is made up of 14 amino acids.

The chain couples TRBV11-2 to TRBJ2-1, with 8 nucleotides matching TRBD2. This CDR3 has 14 residues. The junction had 9 bases not matched to a gene; V was cut back by 5 bases and J by 9 bases. CDR1 and CDR2 (germline): SGHAT, FQNNGV. This CDR3 is CASSRLASPPEQFF. In nucleotides, the CDR3 is TGTGCCAGCAGCCGACTAGCGAGCCCCCCTGAGCAGTTCTTC.

V gene TRBV29-1 combines with J gene TRBJ2-3; D is perhaps TRBD1 (6 bases). The CDR3 length is 14 residues. Looked up from germline, CDR1 is SQVTM and CDR2 is ANQGSEA. The ends were cut back, 5 bases at V and 0 bases at J, with 12 bases in the middle. The CDR3 reads CSVSTGISTDTQYF. The CDR3 bases are TGCAGCGTTAGTACAGGGATAAGCACAGATACGCAGTATTTT.

The chain employs TRBV20-1 and TRBJ2-1, with TRBD1 matching 7 bases. Germline CDR1 is DFQATT and CDR2 is SNEGSKA (reference sequence). The CDR3 consists of 14 residues. V gave up 5 bases and J gave up 1 base; unmatched junction bases: 5. DNA of the CDR3: TGCAGTGCTGCCGGGACAGCATCCTACAATGAGCAGTTCTTC. Its translation is CSAAGTASYNEQFF.

The chain carries TRBV20-1 and TRBJ1-6; D unclear. CDR1 is DFQATT and CDR2 is SNEGSKA in the germline V gene (reference sequence). The CDR3 has 15 amino acids. V lost 0 bases, J lost 6 bases, and 12 bases lay in between. The CDR3 sequence: CSARDKSASNSPLHF. The CDR3 region has the DNA TGCAGTGCTAGAGATAAATCGGCGTCTAATTCACCCCTCCACTTT.